This TCR beta chain was sequenced in a study of beta chain features in type 1 diabetes. Since all of the isolated RNA was reverse transcribed, expressed TCRB transcripts were what got sequenced. TCRdb's table, derived via immunoSEQ multiplex PCR, lists solely in-frame clones and lacks some. Of 450,000 or so clones in the sample, more than 9.5% are singletons; the top ten hold approximately 0.05%. On this clone itself: Its antigen is unknown.

Study-wide findings and caveats: A pattern of fewer insertions and more deletions at VDJ junctions was seen in type 1 diabetes patients.

One heparinised draw of blood, averaging about 110 mL, came from each donor. Source material: naive CD4+ T cells from blood. The receptor comes from a woman under 30 in good health.

The CDR3 DNA is TGTGCCAGCAGCCTGCCTAGCGAGCAGTTCTTC. Translating gives CASSLPSEQFF. The chain has TRBV7-2 and TRBJ2-1; D may be TRBD2 (5 bases). Germline assignment: CDR1 SGHTA and CDR2 FQGNSA. The CDR3 has 11 amino acids. With 5 bases removed from V and 10 bases from J, the gap between germline ends came to 9 bases.